Included here is one T cell receptor (beta chain) sequence, with context. Its target is not known. These data belong to a study of blood T cells in healthy people across ages. Study-wide findings and caveats: Roughly linear declines in TCR beta diversity per million T cells occurred with age. In long-lived donors, naive CD4+ cell counts and diversity exceeded those of aged donors.

The authors isolated at least 7 million PBMCs per sample. Unmatched junction bases numbered 15, after V lost 0 bases and J lost 6 bases. This CDR3 region has 19 residues. Germline V gives CDR1 MNHEY, CDR2 SVGEGT. The use of a sample-barcoded 5' primer and a J-beta primer mix characterized a second PCR of 7 to 11 cycles. From the 5' RACE reads, TCRdb called clonotypes with MiXCR, one entry per CDR3 protein. The sample gives fewer than 750,000 distinct CDR3 sequences, around 52% of which show up once; approximately 15% is in the top ten. The sample was blood. The V gene is TRBV6-2 or TRBV6-3, the J gene TRBJ2-1; 9 nucleotides agree with TRBD1. This clonotype was sampled from a woman older than 75 in good health. CDR3 DNA: TGTGCCAGCAGTTACTCGAGGTCCAGGGACAGGGTACGGGGCAATGAGCAGTTCTTC. Translation: CASSYSRSRDRVRGNEQFF.